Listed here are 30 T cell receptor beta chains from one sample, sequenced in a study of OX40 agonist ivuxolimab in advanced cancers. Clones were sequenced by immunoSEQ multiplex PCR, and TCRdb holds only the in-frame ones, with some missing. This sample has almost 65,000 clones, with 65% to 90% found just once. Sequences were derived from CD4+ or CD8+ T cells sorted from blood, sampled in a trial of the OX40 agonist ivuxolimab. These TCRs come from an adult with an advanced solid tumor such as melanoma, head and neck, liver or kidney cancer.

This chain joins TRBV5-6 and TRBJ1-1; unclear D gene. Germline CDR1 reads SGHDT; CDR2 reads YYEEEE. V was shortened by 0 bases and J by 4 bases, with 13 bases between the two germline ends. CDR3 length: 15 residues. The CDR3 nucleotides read TGTGCCAGCAGCTTGGCCGTTAGCCTAATCACTGAAGCTTTCTTT. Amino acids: CASSLAVSLITEAFF. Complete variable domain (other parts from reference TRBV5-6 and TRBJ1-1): DAGVTQSPTHLIKTRGQQVTLRCSPKSGHDTVSWYQQALGQGPQFIFQYYEEEERQRGNFPDRFSGHQFPNYSSELNVNALLLGDSALYLCASSLAVSLITEAFFGQGTRLTVV.

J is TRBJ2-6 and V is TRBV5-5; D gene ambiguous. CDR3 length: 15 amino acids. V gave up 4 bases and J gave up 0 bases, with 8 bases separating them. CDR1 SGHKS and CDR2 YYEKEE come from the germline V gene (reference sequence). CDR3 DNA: TGTGCCAGCAGCCGTATTACCTCTGGGGCCAACGTCCTGACTTTC. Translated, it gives CASSRITSGANVLTF.

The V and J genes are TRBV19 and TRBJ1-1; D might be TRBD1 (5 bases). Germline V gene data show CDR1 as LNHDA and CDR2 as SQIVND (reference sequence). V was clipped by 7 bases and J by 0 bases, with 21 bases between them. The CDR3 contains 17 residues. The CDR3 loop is CASTRTPNPIMNTEAFF. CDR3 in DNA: TGTGCCAGTACCCGGACACCAAACCCGATTATGAACACTGAAGCTTTCTTT.

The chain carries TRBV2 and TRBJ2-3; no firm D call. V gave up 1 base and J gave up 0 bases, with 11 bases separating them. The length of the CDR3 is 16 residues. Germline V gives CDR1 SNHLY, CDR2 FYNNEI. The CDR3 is CASSEVRRSSTDTQYF. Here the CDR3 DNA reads TGTGCCAGCAGTGAAGTGAGACGATCTAGCACAGATACGCAGTATTTT.

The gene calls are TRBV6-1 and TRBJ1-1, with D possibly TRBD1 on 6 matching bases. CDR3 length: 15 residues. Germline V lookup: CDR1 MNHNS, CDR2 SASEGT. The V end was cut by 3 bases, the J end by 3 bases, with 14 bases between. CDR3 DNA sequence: TGTGCCAGCAGTGACCACTTACAGGGCCACACTGAAGCTTTCTTT. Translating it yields CASSDHLQGHTEAFF.

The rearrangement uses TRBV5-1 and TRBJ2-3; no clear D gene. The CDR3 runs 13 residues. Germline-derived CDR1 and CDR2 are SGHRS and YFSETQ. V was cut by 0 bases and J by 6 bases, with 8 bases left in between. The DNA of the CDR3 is TGCGCCAGCAGCTTGGTTGCCGAGGATACGCAGTATTTT. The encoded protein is CASSLVAEDTQYF.

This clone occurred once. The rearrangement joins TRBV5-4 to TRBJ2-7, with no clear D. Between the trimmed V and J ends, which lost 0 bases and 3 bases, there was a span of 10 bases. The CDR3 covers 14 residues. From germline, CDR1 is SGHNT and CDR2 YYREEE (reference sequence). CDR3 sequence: CASSLGRNSYEQYF. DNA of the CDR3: TGTGCCAGCAGCTTGGGGCGGAATAGCTACGAGCAGTACTTC.

The CDR3, as DNA: TGTGCCAGTAGCATTTATTCGGGTCTCTCCTACGAGCAGTACTTC. Translated, it gives CASSIYSGLSYEQYF. The rearrangement links TRBV19 to TRBJ2-7, with D unresolved. This CDR3 is built from 15 residues. The germline V gene has CDR1 LNHDA and CDR2 SQIVND (reference sequence). V was trimmed by 6 bases and J by 0 bases, leaving 15 bases between them.

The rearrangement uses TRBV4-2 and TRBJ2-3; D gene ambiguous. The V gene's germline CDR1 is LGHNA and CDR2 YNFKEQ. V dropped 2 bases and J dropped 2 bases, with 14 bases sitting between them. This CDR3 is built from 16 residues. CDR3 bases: TGTGCCAGCAGCCAAAAAACCGGGTTCCTCACAGATACGCAGTATTTT. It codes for CASSQKTGFLTDTQYF.

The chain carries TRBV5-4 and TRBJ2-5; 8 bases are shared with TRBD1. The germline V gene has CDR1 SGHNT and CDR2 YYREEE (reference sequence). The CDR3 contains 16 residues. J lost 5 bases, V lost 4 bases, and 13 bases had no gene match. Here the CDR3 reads CASSRPKQGGHETQYF. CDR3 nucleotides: TGTGCCAGCAGCAGGCCCAAACAGGGGGGACACGAGACCCAGTACTTC.

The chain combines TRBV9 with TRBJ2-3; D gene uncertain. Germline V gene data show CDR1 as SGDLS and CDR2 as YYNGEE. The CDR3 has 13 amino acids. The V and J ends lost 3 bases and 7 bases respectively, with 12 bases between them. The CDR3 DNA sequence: TGTGCCAGCAGCGCCCCCTTTAGAAATACGCAGTATTTT. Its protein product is CASSAPFRNTQYF.

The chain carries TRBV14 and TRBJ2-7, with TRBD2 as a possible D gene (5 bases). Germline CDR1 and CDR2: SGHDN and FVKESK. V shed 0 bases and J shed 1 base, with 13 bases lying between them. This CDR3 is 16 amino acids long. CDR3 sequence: CASSQEVQRSSYEQYF. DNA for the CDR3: TGTGCCAGCAGCCAAGAGGTCCAGCGGAGTTCCTACGAGCAGTACTTC.

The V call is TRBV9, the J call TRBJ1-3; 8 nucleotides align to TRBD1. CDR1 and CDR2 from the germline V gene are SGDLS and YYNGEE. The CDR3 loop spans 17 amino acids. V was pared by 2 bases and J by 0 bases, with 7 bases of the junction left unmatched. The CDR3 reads CASSVRGDRFSGNTIYF. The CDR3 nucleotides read TGTGCCAGCAGCGTCAGAGGGGACAGGTTCTCTGGAAACACCATATATTTT.

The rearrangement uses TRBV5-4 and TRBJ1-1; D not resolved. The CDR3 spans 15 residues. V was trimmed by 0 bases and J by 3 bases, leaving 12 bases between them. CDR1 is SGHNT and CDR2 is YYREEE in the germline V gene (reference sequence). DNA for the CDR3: TGTGCCAGCAGCTTGGTGGGTTTTTTGGACACTGAAGCTTTCTTT. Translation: CASSLVGFLDTEAFF.

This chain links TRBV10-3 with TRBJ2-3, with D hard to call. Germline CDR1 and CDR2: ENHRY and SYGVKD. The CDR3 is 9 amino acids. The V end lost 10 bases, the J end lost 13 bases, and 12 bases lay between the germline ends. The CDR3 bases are TGTGCCACCTACTTTTGGGAGTATTTT. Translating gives CATYFWEYF.

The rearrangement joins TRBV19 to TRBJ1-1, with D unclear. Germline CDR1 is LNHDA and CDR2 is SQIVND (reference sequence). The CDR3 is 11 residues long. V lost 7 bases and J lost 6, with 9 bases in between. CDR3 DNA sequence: TGTGCCAGTATCGGGTGGCCTGAAGCTTTCTTT. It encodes CASIGWPEAFF. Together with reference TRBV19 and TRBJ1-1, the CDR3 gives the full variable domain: DGGITQSPKYLFRKEGQNVTLSCEQNLNHDAMYWYRQDPGQGLRLIYYSQIVNDFQKGDIAEGYSVSREKKESFPLTVTSAQKNPTAFYLCASIGWPEAFFGQGTRLTVV.

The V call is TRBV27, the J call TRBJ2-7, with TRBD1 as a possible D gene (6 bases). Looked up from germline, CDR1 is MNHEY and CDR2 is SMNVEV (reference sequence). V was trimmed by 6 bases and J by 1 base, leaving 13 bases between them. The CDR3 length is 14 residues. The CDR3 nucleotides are TGTGCCAGCAGCCCAGACAGGACGTCCTACGAGCAGTACTTC. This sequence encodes CASSPDRTSYEQYF.

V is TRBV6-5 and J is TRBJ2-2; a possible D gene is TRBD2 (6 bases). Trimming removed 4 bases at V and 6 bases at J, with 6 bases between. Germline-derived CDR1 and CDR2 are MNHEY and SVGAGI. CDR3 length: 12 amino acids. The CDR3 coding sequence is TGTGCCAGCAGTTGGGGGGCCGGGGAGCTGTTTTTT. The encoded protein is CASSWGAGELFF.

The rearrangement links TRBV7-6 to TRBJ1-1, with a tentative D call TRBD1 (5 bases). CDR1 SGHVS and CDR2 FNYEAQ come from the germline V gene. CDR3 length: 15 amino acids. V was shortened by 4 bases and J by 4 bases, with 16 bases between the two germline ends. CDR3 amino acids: CASSSYSGQGTEAFF. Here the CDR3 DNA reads TGTGCCAGCAGCTCTTACTCAGGGCAGGGCACTGAAGCTTTCTTT.

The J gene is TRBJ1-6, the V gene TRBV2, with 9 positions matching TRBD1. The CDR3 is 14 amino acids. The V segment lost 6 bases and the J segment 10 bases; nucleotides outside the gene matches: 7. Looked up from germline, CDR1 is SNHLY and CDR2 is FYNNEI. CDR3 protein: CASRLTGGNSPLHF. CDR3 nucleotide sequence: TGTGCCAGCAGATTGACAGGGGGAAACTCACCCCTCCACTTT. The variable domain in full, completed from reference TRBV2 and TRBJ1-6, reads EPEVTQTPSHQVTQMGQEVILRCVPISNHLYFYWYRQILGQKVEFLVSFYNNEISEKSEIFDDQFSVERPDGSNFTLKIRSTKLEDSAMYFCASRLTGGNSPLHFGNGTRLTVT.

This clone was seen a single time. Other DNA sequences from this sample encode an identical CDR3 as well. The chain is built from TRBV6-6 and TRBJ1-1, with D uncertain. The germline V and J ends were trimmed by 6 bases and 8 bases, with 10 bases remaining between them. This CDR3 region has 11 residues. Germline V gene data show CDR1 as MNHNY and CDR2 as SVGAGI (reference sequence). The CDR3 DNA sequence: TGTGCCAGCAGGGGCGCGAGGGAAGCTTTCTTT. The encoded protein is CASRGAREAFF.

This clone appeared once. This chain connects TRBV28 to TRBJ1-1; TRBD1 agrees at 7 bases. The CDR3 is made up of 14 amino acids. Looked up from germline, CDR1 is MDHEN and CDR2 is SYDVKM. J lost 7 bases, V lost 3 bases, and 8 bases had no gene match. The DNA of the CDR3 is TGTGCCAGCAGTTTGTCGGGACAGCAATTTGAAGCTTTCTTT. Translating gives CASSLSGQQFEAFF.

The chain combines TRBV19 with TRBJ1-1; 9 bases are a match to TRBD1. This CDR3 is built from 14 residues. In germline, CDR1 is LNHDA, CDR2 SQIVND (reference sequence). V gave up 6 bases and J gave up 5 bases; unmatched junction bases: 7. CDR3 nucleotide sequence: TGTGCCAGTAGAACCCACAGGGGGCAGACTGAAGCTTTCTTT. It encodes CASRTHRGQTEAFF.

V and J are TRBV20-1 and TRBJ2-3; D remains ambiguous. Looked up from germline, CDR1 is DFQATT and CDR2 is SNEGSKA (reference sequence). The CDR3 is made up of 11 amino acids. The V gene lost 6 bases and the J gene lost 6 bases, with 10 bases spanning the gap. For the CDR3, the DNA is TGCAGTGCAGCAAGTCCCGATACGCAGTATTTT. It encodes CSAASPDTQYF.

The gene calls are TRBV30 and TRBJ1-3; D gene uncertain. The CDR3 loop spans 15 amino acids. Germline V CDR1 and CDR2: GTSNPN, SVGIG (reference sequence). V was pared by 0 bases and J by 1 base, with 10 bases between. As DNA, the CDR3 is TGTGCCTGGAGTGTACTGGGAAGGTCTGGAAACACCATATATTTT. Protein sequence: CAWSVLGRSGNTIYF.

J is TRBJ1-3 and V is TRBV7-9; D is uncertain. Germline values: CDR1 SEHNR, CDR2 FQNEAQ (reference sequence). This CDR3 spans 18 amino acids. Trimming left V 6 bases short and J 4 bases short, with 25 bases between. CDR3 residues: CASRPGRDGSRTGNTIYF. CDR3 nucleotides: TGTGCCAGCAGGCCCGGCCGTGACGGATCAAGGACGGGAAACACCATATATTTT.

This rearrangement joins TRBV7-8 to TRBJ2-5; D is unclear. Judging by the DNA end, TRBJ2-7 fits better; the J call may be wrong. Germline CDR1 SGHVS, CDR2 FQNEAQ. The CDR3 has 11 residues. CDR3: CASSTGYEQYF. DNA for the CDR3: TGTGCCAGCAGCACCGGCTACGAGCAGTACTTC.

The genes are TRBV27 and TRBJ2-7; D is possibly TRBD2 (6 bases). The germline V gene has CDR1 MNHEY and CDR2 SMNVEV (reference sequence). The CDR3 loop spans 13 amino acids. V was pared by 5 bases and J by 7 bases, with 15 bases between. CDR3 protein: CASSPRARGEQYF. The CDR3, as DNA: TGTGCCAGCAGTCCTCGGGCACGGGGGGAGCAGTACTTC.

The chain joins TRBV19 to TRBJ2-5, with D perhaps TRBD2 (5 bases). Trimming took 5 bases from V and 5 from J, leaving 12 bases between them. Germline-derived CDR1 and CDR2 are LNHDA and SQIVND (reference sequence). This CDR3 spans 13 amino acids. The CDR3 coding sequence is TGTGCCAGTAGTGGTAGCGAACGGGAGACCCAGTACTTC. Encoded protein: CASSGSERETQYF.

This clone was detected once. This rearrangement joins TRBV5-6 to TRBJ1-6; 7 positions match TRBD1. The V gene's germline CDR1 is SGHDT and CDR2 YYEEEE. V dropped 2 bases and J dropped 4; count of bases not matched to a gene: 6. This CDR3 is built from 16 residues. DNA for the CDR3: TGTGCCAGCAGCTTAGAACCGGGACAGTATAATTCACCCCTCCACTTT. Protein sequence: CASSLEPGQYNSPLHF.